The subject of this entry is one T cell receptor (beta chain). Its specificity is not known. Germline lookup yields CDR1 SQVTM and CDR2 ANQGSEA. The ends were cut back, 4 bases at V and 0 bases at J, with 14 bases in the middle. CDR3 size: 15 residues. This record comes from a study of cytomegalovirus exposure and HLA in healthy donors. Whole-study results and caveats: For most subjects, TCR beta sequences were reported to predict HLA-A and HLA-B alleles with accuracy. Indistinguishable V segments, including TRBV6-2 and TRBV6-3, were excluded. In an earlier analysis, productive rearrangement rates for most beta V segments clustered near 87% or 30%.

The PCR was carried out with 60 Vbeta primers and 13 Jbeta primers. Authors' methods: An analysis performed later counted roughly 80 million unique TCR beta chains (roughly 10 million of them shared). Libraries were prepared by immunoSEQ multiplex PCR; TCRdb keeps only in-frame clonotypes and omits some of them. V, J and clone size are those of that table, while D and trimming were read from the DNA. Of some 130,000 clones listed, about 80% were seen once; the top ten hold under 3%. The sample was PBMCs. The sequence came from a man aged 30 to 45 in good health and CMV-seronegative. The rearrangement uses TRBV29-1 and TRBJ2-3; TRBD2 might be the D (5 bases). The CDR3 sequence is CSVGVSGVSTDTQYF. Written as DNA, the CDR3 is TGCAGCGTTGGGGTAAGCGGAGTTAGCACAGATACGCAGTATTTT.